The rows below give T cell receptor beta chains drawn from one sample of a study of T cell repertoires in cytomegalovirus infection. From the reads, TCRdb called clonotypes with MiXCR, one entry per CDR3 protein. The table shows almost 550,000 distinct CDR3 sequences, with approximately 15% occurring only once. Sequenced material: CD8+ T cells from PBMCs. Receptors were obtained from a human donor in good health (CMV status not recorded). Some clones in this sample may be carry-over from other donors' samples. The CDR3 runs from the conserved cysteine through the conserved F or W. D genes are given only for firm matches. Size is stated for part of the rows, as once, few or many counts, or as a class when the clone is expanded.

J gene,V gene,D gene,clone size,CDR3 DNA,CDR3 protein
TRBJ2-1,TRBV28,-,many,TGTGCCAGCAGTTTTGCTAGCGTCTCCTACAATGAGCAGTTCTTC,CASSFASVSYNEQFF
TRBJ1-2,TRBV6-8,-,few,TGTGCCAGCACCATGAGGGGGACGTATGGCTACACCTTC,CASTMRGTYGYTF
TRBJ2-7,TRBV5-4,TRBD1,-,TGTGCCAGCAGCTCGACAGGGAGTGCCTACGAGCAGTACTTC,CASSSTGSAYEQYF
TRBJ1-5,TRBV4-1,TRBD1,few,TGCGCCAGCAGCCCCGGGACAGGGGGCCCCAATCAGCCCCAGCATTTT,CASSPGTGGPNQPQHF
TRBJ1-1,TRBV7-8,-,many,TGTGCCAGCAGCTTCTCGATGAGGGGGAACACTGAAGCTTTCTTT,CASSFSMRGNTEAFF
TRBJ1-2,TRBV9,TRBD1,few,TGTGCCAGCAGCCGGGACAGGGGGCGAGACTATGGCTACACCTTC,CASSRDRGRDYGYTF
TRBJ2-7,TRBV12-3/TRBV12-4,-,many,TGTGCCAGCAGTTTAAGGGTCTCCTACGAGCAGTACTTC,CASSLRVSYEQYF
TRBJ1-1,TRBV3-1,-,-,TGTGCCAGCAGCCCCACCAGGGTGTTAGGCACTGAAGCTTTCTTT,CASSPTRVLGTEAFF
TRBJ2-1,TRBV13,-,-,TGTGCCAGCAGCCCCGTGGGGACACCGGCCTACAATGAGCAGTTCTTC,CASSPVGTPAYNEQFF
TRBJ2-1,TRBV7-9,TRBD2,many,TGTGCCAGCAGCTCGACGGGACTAGCGGAAAATGAGCAGTTCTTC,CASSSTGLAENEQFF
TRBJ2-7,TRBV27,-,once,TGTGCCAGCAGAGAACGGGACGGGGCCTACGAGCAGTACTTC,CASRERDGAYEQYF
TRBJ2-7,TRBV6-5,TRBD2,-,TGTGCCAGCAGTTACTCAGGACTAGATGAGTACTTC,CASSYSGLDEYF
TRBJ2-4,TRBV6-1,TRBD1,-,TGTGCCAGCAGGCTAGGGGGCTCGGCCAAAAACATTCAGTACTTC,CASRLGGSAKNIQYF
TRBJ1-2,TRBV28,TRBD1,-,TGTGCCAGCAGTTTATACAGGGACATAGGTAAAACAGGGGCGGACTATGGCTACACCTTC,CASSLYRDIGKTGADYGYTF
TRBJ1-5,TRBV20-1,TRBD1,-,TGCAGTGCTAGAGAGGCAACTTTACAAACAGGGGGCAATCAGCCCCAGCATTTT,CSAREATLQTGGNQPQHF
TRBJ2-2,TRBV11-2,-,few,TGTGCCAGCAGCCCCTGGGAGGCCCCAAACGCCACCGGGGAGCTGTTTTTT,CASSPWEAPNATGELFF
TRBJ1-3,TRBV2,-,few,TGTGCCAGCAGTGAACTCACCTTTGGAAACACCATATATTTT,CASSELTFGNTIYF
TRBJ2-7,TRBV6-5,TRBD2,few,TGTGCCAGCAGTTCCTTACTGACTAGCGGGGGATACTACGAGCAGTACTTC,CASSSLLTSGGYYEQYF
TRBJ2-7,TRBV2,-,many,TGTGCCAGCAGTATACTCCGGGAGGAGCAGTACTTC,CASSILREEQYF
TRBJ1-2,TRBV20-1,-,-,TGCAGTGCTAGAGATCTCGGGGGGATTTCCGGGGATGGCTACACCTTC,CSARDLGGISGDGYTF
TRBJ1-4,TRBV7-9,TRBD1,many,TGTGCCAGCAGCTTAGTCCCAAGGGACAGCAATGAAAAACTGTTTTTT,CASSLVPRDSNEKLFF
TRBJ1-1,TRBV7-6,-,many,TGTGCCAGCAGCTTAAGACCTCAGGGGCCGAACACTGAAGCTTTCTTT,CASSLRPQGPNTEAFF
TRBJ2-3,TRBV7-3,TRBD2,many,TGTGCCAGCAGCACTAGCGGGGGGGCCTTAGATACGCAGTATTTT,CASSTSGGALDTQYF
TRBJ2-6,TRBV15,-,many,TGTGCCACCAGCACCGTTTCTGGGGCCAACGTCCTGACTTTC,CATSTVSGANVLTF
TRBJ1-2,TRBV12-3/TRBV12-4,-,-,TGTGCCAGCAGTTTAGAGTCCAGGGAGCACTATGGCTACACCTTC,CASSLESREHYGYTF
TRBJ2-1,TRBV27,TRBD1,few,TGTGCCAGCAGCACTTCCCGGGACAGGTCCTACAATGAGCAGTTCTTC,CASSTSRDRSYNEQFF
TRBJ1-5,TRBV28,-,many,TGTGCCAGCAGTTTGTTTTACAGGGCCCTGGTGGGCAATCAGCCCCAGCATTTT,CASSLFYRALVGNQPQHF
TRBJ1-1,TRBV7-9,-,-,TGTGCCAGCAGACGAGGACTGTCCACTGAAGCTTTCTTT,CASRRGLSTEAFF
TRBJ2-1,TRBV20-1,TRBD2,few,TGCAGTGCTAGGAGCGGGGGGGCCGACAATGAGCAGTTCTTC,CSARSGGADNEQFF
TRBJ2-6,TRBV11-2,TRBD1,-,TGTGCCAGCAGCGCCGGGACAGCAGACCCCTCTGGGGCCAACGTCCTGACTTTC,CASSAGTADPSGANVLTF
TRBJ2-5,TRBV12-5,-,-,TGTGCTAGTGGTTTGGCGGTTTGGGGAGAGACCCAGTACTTC,CASGLAVWGETQYF
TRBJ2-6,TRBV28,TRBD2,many,TGTGCCAGCAGAAACCTCTGGGACTACTCTGGGGCCAACGTCCTGACTTTC,CASRNLWDYSGANVLTF
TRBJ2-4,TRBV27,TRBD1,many,TGTGCCAGCAAGGGCCTGGGACAGGACAAAAACATTCAGTACTTC,CASKGLGQDKNIQYF
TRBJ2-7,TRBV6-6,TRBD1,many,TGTGCCAGCAGCCTGGACAGGGGATTCGAGCAGTACTTC,CASSLDRGFEQYF
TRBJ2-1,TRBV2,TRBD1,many,TGTGCCATCCGGACAGGGGAAGGCAATGAGCAGTTCTTC,CAIRTGEGNEQFF
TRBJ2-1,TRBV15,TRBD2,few,TGTGCCACCAGCAGAGGACTAGCGGGATTCTACAATGAGCAGTTCTTC,CATSRGLAGFYNEQFF
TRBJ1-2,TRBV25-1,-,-,TGTGCCAGCAGTGATGGACAGCCGGTTGGCTACACCTTC,CASSDGQPVGYTF
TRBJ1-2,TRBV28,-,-,TGTGCCAGCAGTTTCTCCGACGGCTACACCTTC,CASSFSDGYTF
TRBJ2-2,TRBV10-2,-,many,TGCGCCAGAGGAGAGGGCACCGGGGAGCTGTTTTTT,CARGEGTGELFF
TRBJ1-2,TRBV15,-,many,TGTGCCACCAGCGGGACCAGGGACCTGAACTATGGCTACACCTTC,CATSGTRDLNYGYTF
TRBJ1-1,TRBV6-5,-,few,TGTGCCAGCAGTTACTCAGAGGAAGCTTTCTTT,CASSYSEEAFF
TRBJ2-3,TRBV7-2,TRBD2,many,TGTGCCAGCAGCTTAAGACTAGCGGGGGCAGATACGCAGTATTTT,CASSLRLAGADTQYF
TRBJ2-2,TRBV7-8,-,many,TGTGCCAGCAGCCACACTGGACGGTACACCGGGGAGCTGTTTTTT,CASSHTGRYTGELFF
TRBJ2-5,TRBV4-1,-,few,TGCGCCAGCAGCCAGGGCCAAGGGGCGCAAGAGACCCAGTACTTC,CASSQGQGAQETQYF
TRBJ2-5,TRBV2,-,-,TGTGCCAGCAGTGCAGAGGAGGAGACCCAGTACTTC,CASSAEEETQYF
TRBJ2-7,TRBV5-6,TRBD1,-,TGTGCCAGCGGCTCCGGGACAGGGGATGAGCAGTACTTC,CASGSGTGDEQYF
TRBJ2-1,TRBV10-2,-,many,TGCGCCACCCAATCCTCGAGAGAGCAGTTCTTC,CATQSSREQFF
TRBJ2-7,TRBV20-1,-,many,TGCAGTGCTAGAGATAAGGCGGGGTCCCCCTACGAGCAGTACTTC,CSARDKAGSPYEQYF
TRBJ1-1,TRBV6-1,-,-,TGTGCCAGCAGCACCGGTGAACAGGGTGGTACTGAAGCTTTCTTT,CASSTGEQGGTEAFF
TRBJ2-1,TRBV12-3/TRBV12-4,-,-,TGTGCCAGCAGTTTAGACTTGGGAGATGAGCAGTTCTTC,CASSLDLGDEQFF